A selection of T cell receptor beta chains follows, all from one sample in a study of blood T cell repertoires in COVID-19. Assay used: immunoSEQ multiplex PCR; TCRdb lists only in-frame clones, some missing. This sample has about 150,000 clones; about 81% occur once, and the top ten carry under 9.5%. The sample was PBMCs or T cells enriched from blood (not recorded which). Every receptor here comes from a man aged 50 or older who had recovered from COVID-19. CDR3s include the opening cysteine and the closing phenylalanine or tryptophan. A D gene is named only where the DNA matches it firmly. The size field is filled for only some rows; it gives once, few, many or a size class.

TGTGCCAGTTCTAGCACAGATACGCAGTATTTT	CASSSTDTQYF	TRBJ2-3	.	TRBV27	.
TGCGCCAGCAGCCACACACTAGCGGGGTCCGTTGATGAGCAGTTCTTC	CASSHTLAGSVDEQFF	TRBJ2-1	TRBD2	TRBV4-1	.
TGTGCCAGCAGCGTAGAGGGCTGGGTGTCCGGGACACTCGCCTACAATGAGCAGTTCTTC	CASSVEGWVSGTLAYNEQFF	TRBJ2-1	.	TRBV9	.
TGTGCCAGTAGTATACCCCTCCGGGGGGTGCGGGAGAAACTGTTTTTT	CASSIPLRGVREKLFF	TRBJ1-4	.	TRBV19	.
TGTGCCAGCAGTTACTCGACAGGGTACGAGCAGTACTTC	CASSYSTGYEQYF	TRBJ2-7	TRBD1	TRBV6-5	.
TGTGCCAGCAGCGTACGGGGGGGGCCTGAGTTCTTC	CASSVRGGPEFF	TRBJ2-1	TRBD2	TRBV9	.
TGTGCCAGCAGCCCACCCGGCTCTGGAAACACCATATATTTT	CASSPPGSGNTIYF	TRBJ1-3	.	TRBV7-9	.
TGCAGCGTTGCAGGAGGGCTGAACACTGAAGCTTTCTTT	CSVAGGLNTEAFF	TRBJ1-1	.	TRBV29-1	once
TGTGCCTTAAGACAGGGGGCCAATAATTCACCCCTCCACTTT	CALRQGANNSPLHF	TRBJ1-6	TRBD1	TRBV30	.
TGTGCCAGCAGCCAACTACTAGCAGGAGATACGCAGTATTTT	CASSQLLAGDTQYF	TRBJ2-3	.	TRBV7-2	.
TGTGCCAGCAGCTTAGGAGGTGGCGGCAGGGGAAATGAAAAACTGTTTTTT	CASSLGGGGRGNEKLFF	TRBJ1-4	.	TRBV11-3	once
TGCGCCAGCAGTGAGTTGGAGAGCTCCTATAATTCACCCCTCCACTTT	CASSELESSYNSPLHF	TRBJ1-6	.	TRBV10-2	.
TGCAGTGCCTTTCGGCGGGAGACCCAGTACTTC	CSAFRRETQYF	TRBJ2-5	.	TRBV20-1	.
TGTGCCAGCAGCTTAGCGATGAGCGGGGGGAGGGAGTACTTC	CASSLAMSGGREYF	TRBJ2-7	TRBD2	TRBV7-2	.
TGTGCCAGCAGCCCTCCCAGAGGCAACACCGGGGAGCTGTTTTTT	CASSPPRGNTGELFF	TRBJ2-2	.	TRBV3-1/TRBV3-2	.
TGTGCCAGTGGGCGCGGGGCAGGGGGCTCAGGTGGCTCCGGGGAGCTGTTTTTT	CASGRGAGGSGGSGELFF	TRBJ2-2	TRBD1	TRBV19	.
TGTGCCAGCAGCTCGACGTTTACGGGCGAGCAGTACTTC	CASSSTFTGEQYF	TRBJ2-7	.	TRBV5-4	.
TGTGCCAGCAGCTCCTCGGGGTTTATGAACACTGAAGCTTTCTTT	CASSSSGFMNTEAFF	TRBJ1-1	.	TRBV7-2	once
TGTGCCAGCAGCGTTGGCGGGGCCTCTGGAAACACCATATATTTT	CASSVGGASGNTIYF	TRBJ1-3	.	TRBV9	.
TGTGCCAGCTCCCGGGATAGCAATCAGCCCCAGCATTTT	CASSRDSNQPQHF	TRBJ1-5	.	TRBV18	.
TGTGCCAGCAGCCCAAGGACTCGGCTCCAAGAGACCCAGTACTTC	CASSPRTRLQETQYF	TRBJ2-5	.	TRBV11-2	.
TGTGCCAGCAGCCAGGAACAGGGGGGTTATGGCTACACCTTC	CASSQEQGGYGYTF	TRBJ1-2	TRBD1	TRBV14	.
TGTGCCATCAGTGAGTCGGGACAGAATAATTCACCCCTCCACTTT	CAISESGQNNSPLHF	TRBJ1-6	TRBD1	TRBV10-3	.
TGTGCCACCAGTGACTCGGGACAGGGCTCGAATACGCAGTATTTT	CATSDSGQGSNTQYF	TRBJ2-3	TRBD1	TRBV24-1	few